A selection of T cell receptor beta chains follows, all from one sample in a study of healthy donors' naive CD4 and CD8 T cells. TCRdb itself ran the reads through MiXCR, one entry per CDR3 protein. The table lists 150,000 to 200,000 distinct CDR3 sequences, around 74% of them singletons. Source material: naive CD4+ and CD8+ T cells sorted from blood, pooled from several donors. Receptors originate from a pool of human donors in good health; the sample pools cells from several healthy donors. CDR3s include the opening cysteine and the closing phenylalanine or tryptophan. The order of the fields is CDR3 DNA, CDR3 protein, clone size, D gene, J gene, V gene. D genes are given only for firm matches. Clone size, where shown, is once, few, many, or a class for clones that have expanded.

TGCAGCGTTCTCACCGGGACATGGGATGGCTACACCTTC,CSVLTGTWDGYTF,.,.,TRBJ1-2,TRBV29-1
TGTGCCTGGAGTGGGGCGGTTGAGCAGTTCTTC,CAWSGAVEQFF,.,.,TRBJ2-1,TRBV30
TGCAGTGCTAGAGCACGGTGGAGGGTGCGGAATCAGCCCCAGCATTTT,CSARARWRVRNQPQHF,.,.,TRBJ1-5,TRBV20-1
TGCAGCGTTGAGGATCCGGGACTAGCAATATACAATGAGCAGTTCTTC,CSVEDPGLAIYNEQFF,once,TRBD2,TRBJ2-1,TRBV29-1
TGCAGCGGAGGTATCGGAGTTTCCTACAATGAGCAGTTCTTC,CSGGIGVSYNEQFF,few,.,TRBJ2-1,TRBV29-1
TGCAGCGTAGCGGCCTCTAACTATGGCTACACCTTC,CSVAASNYGYTF,.,.,TRBJ1-2,TRBV29-1
TGTGCCAGCAGCTCCCGGAGAGGCCGTGGGCAGTTCTTC,CASSSRRGRGQFF,.,.,TRBJ2-1,TRBV5-7
TGTGCCTGGAGTATGGTCTTAATGAATGAGCAGTTCTTC,CAWSMVLMNEQFF,.,.,TRBJ2-1,TRBV30
TGCAGCGTCCCCCGGGACAGGGAAAATGACGAGCAGTACTTC,CSVPRDRENDEQYF,.,TRBD1,TRBJ2-7,TRBV29-1
TGCGGATCAATGAACACTGAAGCTTTCTTT,CGSMNTEAFF,.,.,TRBJ1-1,TRBV29-1
TGTGCCAGCAACAGGGGCCTCGGGAATGAGCAGTTCTTC,CASNRGLGNEQFF,.,TRBD1,TRBJ2-1,TRBV27
TGTGCCAGTAGTCCTACGGACTATAGGCAGTTCTTC,CASSPTDYRQFF,.,.,TRBJ2-1,TRBV19
TGTGCCATCAGTGAGTCAGGGACTAGTTACAATGAGCAGTTCTTC,CAISESGTSYNEQFF,.,TRBD2,TRBJ2-1,TRBV10-3
TGTGCCAGTAGTATTGGCAACTACGAGCAGTACTTC,CASSIGNYEQYF,.,.,TRBJ2-7,TRBV19
TGTGCCAGCAGTGCGGTTAGGACAGGGTCCTACGAGCAGTACTTC,CASSAVRTGSYEQYF,.,TRBD1,TRBJ2-7,TRBV6-4
TGTGCCAGCAAAGGGGCATTCCAGGGCATTAACAATCAGCCCCAGCATTTT,CASKGAFQGINNQPQHF,.,.,TRBJ1-5,TRBV6-2/TRBV6-3
TGTGCCAGCAGCTCCGACCCGGGACTAGGCGCAGATACGCAGTATTTT,CASSSDPGLGADTQYF,.,TRBD2,TRBJ2-3,TRBV11-2
TGTGCCACCAGCACCGCCTGGAATGAGCAGTTCTTC,CATSTAWNEQFF,.,.,TRBJ2-1,TRBV15
TGTAGCGTTGACGCGGTTAGCGGGAGCCCGTACAATGAGCAGTTCTTC,CSVDAVSGSPYNEQFF,.,TRBD2,TRBJ2-1,TRBV29-1
TGTGCCAGTAGGAGGGCAGCCCTCGAGCCCCAGCATTTT,CASRRAALEPQHF,.,.,TRBJ1-5,TRBV19
TGTGCCAGCAGTTACGGAAAGGGCAGTTCATCTGGAAACACCATATATTTT,CASSYGKGSSSGNTIYF,.,.,TRBJ1-3,TRBV6-5
TGTGCCAGTAGTATTCTCGGGGCTGCTGAAGCTTTCTTT,CASSILGAAEAFF,.,.,TRBJ1-1,TRBV19
TGTGCCAGCAGTGAACCCCGCTGGCGGGAGAGTGGGAACAATGAGCAGTTCTTC,CASSEPRWRESGNNEQFF,.,TRBD2,TRBJ2-1,TRBV6-1
TGCAGCGTTGAGGAAGGTGTTGAAGCTTTCTTT,CSVEEGVEAFF,.,.,TRBJ1-1,TRBV29-1
TGTGCCAGCGTCGATCGAGCTTCCCAAGAGACCCAGTACTTC,CASVDRASQETQYF,.,.,TRBJ2-5,TRBV5-5
TGTGCCAGCAGACCAGACAGGAGCAACACCGGGGAGCTGTTTTTT,CASRPDRSNTGELFF,.,.,TRBJ2-2,TRBV6-5
TGCGCCAGCAGCTTATCAGGGGATGGCTACACCTTC,CASSLSGDGYTF,.,.,TRBJ1-2,TRBV5-1
TGTGCCAGCTCACCACTAGCAGCGGATCAGCCCCAGCATTTT,CASSPLAADQPQHF,.,.,TRBJ1-5,TRBV18
TGTGCCAGCAGTGAAGTGAACTACGAGCAGTACTTC,CASSEVNYEQYF,.,.,TRBJ2-7,TRBV6-2/TRBV6-3
TGCAGCGTTGAAGAAAGCGGGACAGGGGCTAACTATGGCTACACCTTC,CSVEESGTGANYGYTF,once,TRBD1,TRBJ1-2,TRBV29-1
TGCAGCGTTGGGGGTGGGAGTGAGACCCAGTACTTC,CSVGGGSETQYF,few,.,TRBJ2-5,TRBV29-1
TGCAGCGGGGAGGGACAGTTGAACACTGAAGCTTTCTTT,CSGEGQLNTEAFF,.,TRBD1,TRBJ1-1,TRBV29-1
TGTGCCACCAGCAGAGCAGGGCGGGCAATCACCGGGGAGCTGTTTTTT,CATSRAGRAITGELFF,.,.,TRBJ2-2,TRBV15
TGTGCCAGTAGCCATGGCAGGACAGGGGACACCGGGGAGCTGTTTTTT,CASSHGRTGDTGELFF,.,TRBD1,TRBJ2-2,TRBV19
TGTGCCAGCAGTCCGCCGACTAGCTATGAGCAGTTCTTC,CASSPPTSYEQFF,.,TRBD2,TRBJ2-1,TRBV12-3/TRBV12-4
TGTGCCACCAGCCCGACAGGGAGTGGATCACCCCTCCACTTT,CATSPTGSGSPLHF,.,TRBD1,TRBJ1-6,TRBV15
TGTGCCAGCAGTGACTCGCAATACAATGAGCAGTTCTTC,CASSDSQYNEQFF,few,.,TRBJ2-1,TRBV6-1
TGTGCCTGGAGTACGGTAATCGGTTTCGAGGGCCCCGAGCAGTACTTC,CAWSTVIGFEGPEQYF,.,.,TRBJ2-7,TRBV30
TGCAGCGTTGAACGACAGTCCTACAATGAGCAGTTCTTC,CSVERQSYNEQFF,once,.,TRBJ2-1,TRBV29-1
TGCAGCGAAGCTCCGTACCAAGAGACCCAGTACTTC,CSEAPYQETQYF,.,.,TRBJ2-5,TRBV29-1
TGTGCCAGCAGCTTGGATTGGGACAGGATCCAAGAGACCCAGTACTTC,CASSLDWDRIQETQYF,.,TRBD1,TRBJ2-5,TRBV5-6
TGTGCCATCAGCCTCACTAGCGAAGAGACCCAGTACTTC,CAISLTSEETQYF,.,TRBD2,TRBJ2-5,TRBV10-3
TGCAGCGTACCACAGGGGCCGTACGAGCAGTACTTC,CSVPQGPYEQYF,.,TRBD1,TRBJ2-7,TRBV29-1
TGTGCCAGCAGCTTGGGTGCGGGCTACGAGCAGTACTTC,CASSLGAGYEQYF,.,.,TRBJ2-7,TRBV5-4
TGCGCCAGCAGCCAAGATAGGTCCCTATCCGGCTACACCTTC,CASSQDRSLSGYTF,.,.,TRBJ1-2,TRBV4-3
TGTGCCAGCAGAAAGGGAAGGGAGACCTGGGCCTACGAGCAGTACTTC,CASRKGRETWAYEQYF,.,.,TRBJ2-7,TRBV6-5